The present entry profiles one TCR beta chain with its context. The antigen remains undetermined. The data are from a study of long-term antiretroviral therapy in people with HIV. At survey level, the immunoSEQ assay was run in its v3.0 version. Assay used: immunoSEQ multiplex PCR; TCRdb lists only in-frame clones, some missing. The data hold about 19,000 clones, with roughly 80% observed a single time. General study points: Whereas controls had wider CDR3 length ranges, HIV repertoires had narrower ones. All blood samples came from the years 2004 to 2017, possibly under older ART regimens.

Every one of the participants with HIV received treatment in the United States. Before DNA extraction, about 1-11 million cryopreserved PBMC were held in the samples. The source was unsorted PBMCs, collected 0.9 years after starting antiretroviral therapy. This clonotype was sampled from a man aged 18-30 years with HIV.

CDR3 bases: TGTGCCAGTAGTTCTAGTGGGGGAATCTTAACTGAAGCTTTCTTT. This translates into CASSSSGGILTEAFF. The chain has TRBV19 and TRBJ1-1; tentatively, D is TRBD1 (5 bases). The germline CDR1 and CDR2 sequences are LNHDA and SQIVND (reference sequence). Trimming shortened V by 5 bases and J by 5 bases, and 18 bases separated the two germline ends. This CDR3 region has 15 residues.